What follows is one T cell receptor (beta chain) and its context. The investigators reverse transcribed all of the isolated RNA, so they sequenced expressed TCRB transcripts. The method was immunoSEQ multiplex PCR; TCRdb's version includes in-frame clones alone and lacks a portion of them. The table shows some 410,000 clones, with 14% occurring only once. There are 15 residues in the CDR3. Between the trimmed V and J ends, which lost 0 bases and 6 bases, there was a span of 13 bases. Germline CDR1 SGHRS, CDR2 YFSETQ. The record originates from a study of beta chain features in type 1 diabetes. Averaging around 120 mL, one heparinised blood draw was given by each donor. Central memory, naive, regulatory and stem cell-like memory CD4+ cells were sorted by CD45RO/CCR7/CD25/CD127/CD95/CD27.

The receptor's source is a man aged 25-40 years in good health. V is TRBV5-1 and J is TRBJ1-5; D is possibly TRBD1 (6 bases). Source material: naive CD4+ T cells from blood. This CDR3 reads CASSLESGVGQPQHF. CDR3 sequence (DNA): TGCGCCAGCAGCTTGGAATCAGGGGTTGGTCAGCCCCAGCATTTT.